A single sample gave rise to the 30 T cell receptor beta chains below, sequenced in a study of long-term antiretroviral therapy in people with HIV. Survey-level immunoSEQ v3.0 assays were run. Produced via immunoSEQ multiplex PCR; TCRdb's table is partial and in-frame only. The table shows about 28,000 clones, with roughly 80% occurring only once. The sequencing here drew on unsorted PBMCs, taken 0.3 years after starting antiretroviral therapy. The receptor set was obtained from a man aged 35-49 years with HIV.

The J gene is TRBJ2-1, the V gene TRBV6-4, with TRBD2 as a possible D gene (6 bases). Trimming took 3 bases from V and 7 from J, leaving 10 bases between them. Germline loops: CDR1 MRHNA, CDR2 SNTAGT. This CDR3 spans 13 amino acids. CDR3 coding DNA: TGTGCCAGCAGTGAAGGAGGGCAGAATGAGCAGTTCTTC. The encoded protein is CASSEGGQNEQFF.

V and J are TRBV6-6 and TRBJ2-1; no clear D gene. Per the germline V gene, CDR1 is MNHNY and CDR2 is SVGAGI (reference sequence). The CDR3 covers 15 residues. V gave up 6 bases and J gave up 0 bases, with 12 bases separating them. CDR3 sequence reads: CASRPGQSSYNEQFF. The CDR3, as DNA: TGTGCCAGCAGACCCGGGCAAAGCTCCTACAATGAGCAGTTCTTC.

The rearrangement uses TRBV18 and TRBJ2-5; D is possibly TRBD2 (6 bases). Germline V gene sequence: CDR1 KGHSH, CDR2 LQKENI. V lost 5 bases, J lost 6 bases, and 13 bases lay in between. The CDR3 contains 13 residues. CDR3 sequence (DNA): TGTGCCAGCTCAGGGACGCGGGAAAAGACCCAGTACTTC. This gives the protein CASSGTREKTQYF.

For the CDR3, the DNA is TGCGCCAGCAGCCAAATCCAGGGGGGCAGCACAGATACGCAGTATTTT. This gives the protein CASSQIQGGSTDTQYF. The chain employs TRBV4-3 and TRBJ2-3, with D possibly TRBD1 on 7 matching bases. The V and J ends lost 2 bases and 0 bases respectively, with 12 bases between them. Per the germline V gene, CDR1 is LGHNA and CDR2 is YSLEER. CDR3 length: 16 residues.

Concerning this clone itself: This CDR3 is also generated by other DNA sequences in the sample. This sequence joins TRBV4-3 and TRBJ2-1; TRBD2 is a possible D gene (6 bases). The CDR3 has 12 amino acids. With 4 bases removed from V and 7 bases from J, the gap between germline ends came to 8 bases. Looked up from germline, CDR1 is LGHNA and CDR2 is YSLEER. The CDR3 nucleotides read TGCGCCAGCAGCCCCGCGGGGAATGAGCAGTTCTTC. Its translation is CASSPAGNEQFF.

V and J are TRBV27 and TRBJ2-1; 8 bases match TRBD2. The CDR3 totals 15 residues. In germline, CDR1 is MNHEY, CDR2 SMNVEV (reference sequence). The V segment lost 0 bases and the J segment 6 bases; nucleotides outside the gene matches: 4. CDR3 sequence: CASSLSSGRFNEQFF. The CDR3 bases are TGTGCCAGCAGTTTATCAAGCGGGAGATTCAATGAGCAGTTCTTC.

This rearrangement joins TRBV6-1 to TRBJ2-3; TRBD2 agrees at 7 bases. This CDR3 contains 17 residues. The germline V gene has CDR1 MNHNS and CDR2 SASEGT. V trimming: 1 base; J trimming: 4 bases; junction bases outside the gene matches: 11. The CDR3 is CASSEEGYSGGPDTQYF. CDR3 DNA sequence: TGTGCCAGCAGTGAAGAAGGGTACTCGGGGGGTCCAGATACGCAGTATTTT.

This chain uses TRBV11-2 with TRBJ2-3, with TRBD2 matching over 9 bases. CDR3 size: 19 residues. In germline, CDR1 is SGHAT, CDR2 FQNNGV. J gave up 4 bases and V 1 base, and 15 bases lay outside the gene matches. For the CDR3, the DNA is TGTGCCAGCAGCTTAGGGCTAGCGGGATTTCATGGGGTTTCAGATACGCAGTATTTT. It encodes CASSLGLAGFHGVSDTQYF.

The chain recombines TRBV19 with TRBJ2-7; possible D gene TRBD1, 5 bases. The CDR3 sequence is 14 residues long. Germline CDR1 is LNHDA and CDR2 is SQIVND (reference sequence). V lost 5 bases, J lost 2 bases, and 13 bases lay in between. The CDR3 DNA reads TGTGCCAGTAGTCATTATAAAGGGGCCTACGAGCAGTACTTC. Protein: CASSHYKGAYEQYF.

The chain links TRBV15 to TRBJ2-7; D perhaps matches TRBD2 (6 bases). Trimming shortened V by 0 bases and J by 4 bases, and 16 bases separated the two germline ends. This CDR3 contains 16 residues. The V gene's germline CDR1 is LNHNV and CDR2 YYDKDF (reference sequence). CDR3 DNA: TGTGCCACCAGCAGAGATAAAACGGGAGCCGGGTACGAGCAGTACTTC. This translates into CATSRDKTGAGYEQYF.

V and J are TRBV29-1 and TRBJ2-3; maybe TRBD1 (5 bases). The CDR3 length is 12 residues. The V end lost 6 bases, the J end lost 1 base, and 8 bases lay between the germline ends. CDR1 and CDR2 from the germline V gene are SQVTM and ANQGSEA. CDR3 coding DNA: TGCAGCGTCAAGACAGGCACAGATACGCAGTATTTT. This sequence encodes CSVKTGTDTQYF.

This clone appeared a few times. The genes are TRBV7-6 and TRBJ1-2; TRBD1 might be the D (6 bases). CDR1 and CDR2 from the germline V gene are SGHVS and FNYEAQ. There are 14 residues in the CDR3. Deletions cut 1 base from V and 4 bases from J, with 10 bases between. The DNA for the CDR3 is TGTGCCAGCAGCTTAGGGCTAGGGGGCTATGGCTACACCTTC. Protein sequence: CASSLGLGGYGYTF.

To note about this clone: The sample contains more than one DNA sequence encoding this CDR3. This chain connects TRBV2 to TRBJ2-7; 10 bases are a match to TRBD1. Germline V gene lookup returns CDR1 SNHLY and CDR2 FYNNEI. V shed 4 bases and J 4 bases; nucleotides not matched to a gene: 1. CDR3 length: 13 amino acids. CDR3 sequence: CASSGTGGYEQYF. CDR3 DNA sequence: TGTGCCAGCAGTGGGACAGGGGGTTACGAGCAGTACTTC.

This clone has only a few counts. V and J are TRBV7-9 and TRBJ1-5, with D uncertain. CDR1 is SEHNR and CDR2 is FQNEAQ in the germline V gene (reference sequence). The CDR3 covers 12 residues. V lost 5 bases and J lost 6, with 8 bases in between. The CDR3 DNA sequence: TGTGCCAGCAGCCCGGTTGGTCAGCCCCAGCATTTT. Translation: CASSPVGQPQHF. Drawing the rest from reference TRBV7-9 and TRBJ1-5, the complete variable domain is DTGVSQNPRHKITKRGQNVTFRCDPISEHNRLYWYRQTLGQGPEFLTYFQNEAQLEKSRLLSDRFSAERPKGSFSTLEIQRTEQGDSAMYLCASSPVGQPQHFGDGTRLSIL.

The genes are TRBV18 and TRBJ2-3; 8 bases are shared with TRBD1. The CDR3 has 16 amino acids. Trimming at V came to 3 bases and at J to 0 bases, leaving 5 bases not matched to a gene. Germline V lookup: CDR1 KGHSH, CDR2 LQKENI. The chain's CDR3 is CASSPSRTGSTDTQYF. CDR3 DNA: TGTGCCAGCTCACCTTCTAGGACAGGGAGCACAGATACGCAGTATTTT.

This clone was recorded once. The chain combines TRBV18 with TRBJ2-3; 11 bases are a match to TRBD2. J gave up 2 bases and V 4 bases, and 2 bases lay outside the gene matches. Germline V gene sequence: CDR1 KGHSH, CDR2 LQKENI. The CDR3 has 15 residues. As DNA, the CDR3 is TGTGCCAGCTCACGGACTAGCGGGTACACAGATACGCAGTATTTT. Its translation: CASSRTSGYTDTQYF. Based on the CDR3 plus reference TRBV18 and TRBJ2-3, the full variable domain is NAGVMQNPRHLVRRRGQEARLRCSPMKGHSHVYWYRQLPEEGLKFMVYLQKENIIDESGMPKERFSAEFPKEGPSILRIQQVVRGDSAAYFCASSRTSGYTDTQYFGPGTRLTVL.

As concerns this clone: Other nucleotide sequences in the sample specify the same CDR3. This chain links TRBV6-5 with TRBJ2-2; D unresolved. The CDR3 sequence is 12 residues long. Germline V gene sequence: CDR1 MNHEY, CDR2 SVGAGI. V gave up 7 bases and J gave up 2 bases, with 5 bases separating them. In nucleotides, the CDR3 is TGTGCCAGCAAGAGAAACACCGGGGAGCTGTTTTTT. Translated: CASKRNTGELFF.

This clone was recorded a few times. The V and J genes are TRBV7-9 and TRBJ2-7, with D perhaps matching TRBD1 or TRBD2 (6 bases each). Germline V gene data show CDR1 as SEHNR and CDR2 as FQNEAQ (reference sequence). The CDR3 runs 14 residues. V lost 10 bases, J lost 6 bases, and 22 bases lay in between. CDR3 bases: TGTGCCACCTCTCTCTTGGGGGGACAATCCGAGCAGTACTTC. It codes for CATSLLGGQSEQYF.

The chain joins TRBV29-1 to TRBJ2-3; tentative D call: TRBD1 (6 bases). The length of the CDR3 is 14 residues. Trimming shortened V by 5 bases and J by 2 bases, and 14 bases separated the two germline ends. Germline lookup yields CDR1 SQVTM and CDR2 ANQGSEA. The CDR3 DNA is TGCAGCGTTCGGGTGGGGGCCCCCACAGATACGCAGTATTTT. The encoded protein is CSVRVGAPTDTQYF.

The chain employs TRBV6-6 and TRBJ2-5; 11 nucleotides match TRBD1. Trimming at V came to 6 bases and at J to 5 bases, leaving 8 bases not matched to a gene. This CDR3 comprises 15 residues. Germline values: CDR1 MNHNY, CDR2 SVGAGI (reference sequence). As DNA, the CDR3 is TGTGCCAGCAGGTCCGGGACAGGGGGATCGGAGACCCAGTACTTC. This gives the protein CASRSGTGGSETQYF.

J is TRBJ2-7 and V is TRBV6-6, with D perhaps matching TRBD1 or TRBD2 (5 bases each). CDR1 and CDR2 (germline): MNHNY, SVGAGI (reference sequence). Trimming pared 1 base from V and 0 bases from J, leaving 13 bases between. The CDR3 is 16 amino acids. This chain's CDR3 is CASSYWRTLSSYEQYF. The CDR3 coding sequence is TGTGCCAGCAGTTACTGGAGGACACTGAGCTCCTACGAGCAGTACTTC.

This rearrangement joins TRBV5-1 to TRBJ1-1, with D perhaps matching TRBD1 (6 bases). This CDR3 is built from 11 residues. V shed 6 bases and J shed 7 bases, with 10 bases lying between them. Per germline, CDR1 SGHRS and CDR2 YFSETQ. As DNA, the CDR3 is TGCGCCAGCAACGAGGGGGTTGAAGCTTTCTTT. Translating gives CASNEGVEAFF.

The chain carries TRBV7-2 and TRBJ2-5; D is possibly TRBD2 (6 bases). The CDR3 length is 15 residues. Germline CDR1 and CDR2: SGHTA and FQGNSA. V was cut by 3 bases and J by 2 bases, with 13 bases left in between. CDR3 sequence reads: CASSFRAGLQETQYF. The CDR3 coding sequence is TGTGCCAGCAGCTTTAGGGCGGGGTTACAAGAGACCCAGTACTTC.

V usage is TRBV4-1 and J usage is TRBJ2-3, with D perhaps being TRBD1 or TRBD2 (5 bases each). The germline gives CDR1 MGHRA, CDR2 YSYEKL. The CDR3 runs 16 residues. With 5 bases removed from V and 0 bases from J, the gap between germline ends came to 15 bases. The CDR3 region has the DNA TGCGCCAGCAGCTGGGGGTCAGACCGCAGCACAGATACGCAGTATTTT. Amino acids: CASSWGSDRSTDTQYF.

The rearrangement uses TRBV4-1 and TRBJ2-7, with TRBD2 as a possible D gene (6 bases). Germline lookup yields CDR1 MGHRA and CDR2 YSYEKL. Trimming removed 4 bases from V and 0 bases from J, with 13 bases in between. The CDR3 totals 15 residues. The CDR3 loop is CASSPSGVASYEQYF. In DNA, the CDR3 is TGCGCCAGCAGCCCTTCGGGGGTGGCCTCCTACGAGCAGTACTTC.

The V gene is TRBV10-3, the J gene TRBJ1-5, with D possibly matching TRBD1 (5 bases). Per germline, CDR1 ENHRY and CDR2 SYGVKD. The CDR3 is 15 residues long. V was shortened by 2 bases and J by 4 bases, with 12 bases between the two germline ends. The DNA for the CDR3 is TGTGCCATCAGTGAGGGGCAGGGTCCAAATCAGCCCCAGCATTTT. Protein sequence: CAISEGQGPNQPQHF.

The CDR3 bases are TGTGCCAGCAGCCCGGGGTATACCATGAACACTGAAGCTTTCTTT. Amino acid sequence: CASSPGYTMNTEAFF. The genes are TRBV7-9 and TRBJ1-1, with D unclear. Germline CDR1 is SEHNR and CDR2 is FQNEAQ (reference sequence). The CDR3 extends over 15 amino acids. Trimming took 5 bases from V and 0 from J, leaving 13 bases between them.

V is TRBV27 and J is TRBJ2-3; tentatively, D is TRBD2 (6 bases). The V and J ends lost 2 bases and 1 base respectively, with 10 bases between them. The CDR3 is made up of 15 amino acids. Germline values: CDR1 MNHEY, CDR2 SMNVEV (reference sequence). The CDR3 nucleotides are TGTGCCAGCAGTTTACTAGCGAGCCGCACAGATACGCAGTATTTT. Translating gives CASSLLASRTDTQYF.

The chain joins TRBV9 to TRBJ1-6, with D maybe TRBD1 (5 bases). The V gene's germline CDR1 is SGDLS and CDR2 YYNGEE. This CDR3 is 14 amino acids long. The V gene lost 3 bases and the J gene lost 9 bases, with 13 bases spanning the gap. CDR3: CASSAGTALSPLHF. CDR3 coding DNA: TGTGCCAGCAGCGCCGGGACGGCTCTTTCACCCCTCCACTTT. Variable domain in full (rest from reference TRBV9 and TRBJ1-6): DSGVTQTPKHLITATGQRVTLRCSPRSGDLSVYWYQQSLDQGLQFLIQYYNGEERAKGNILERFSAQQFPDLHSELNLSSLELGDSALYFCASSAGTALSPLHFGNGTRLTVT.

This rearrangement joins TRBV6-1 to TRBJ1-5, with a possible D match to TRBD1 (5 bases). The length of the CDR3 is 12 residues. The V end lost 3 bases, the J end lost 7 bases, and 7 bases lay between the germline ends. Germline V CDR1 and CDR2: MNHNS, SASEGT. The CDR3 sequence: CASSDRVQPQHF. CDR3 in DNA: TGTGCCAGCAGTGACAGGGTGCAGCCCCAGCATTTT.